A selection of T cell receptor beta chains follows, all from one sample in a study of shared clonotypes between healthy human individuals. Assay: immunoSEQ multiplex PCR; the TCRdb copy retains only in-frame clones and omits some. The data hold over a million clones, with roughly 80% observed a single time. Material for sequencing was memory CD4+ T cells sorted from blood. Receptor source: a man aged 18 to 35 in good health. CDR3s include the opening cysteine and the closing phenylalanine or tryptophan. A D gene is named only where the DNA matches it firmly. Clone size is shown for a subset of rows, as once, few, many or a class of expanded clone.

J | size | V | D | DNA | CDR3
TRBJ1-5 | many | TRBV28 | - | TGTGCCAGCACCGTGATCGCCGGTATGGCACATTTT | CASTVIAGMAHF
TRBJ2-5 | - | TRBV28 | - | TGTGCCAGCAGTTTAAGTTTAGCGGTCCAAGAGACCCAGTACTTC | CASSLSLAVQETQYF
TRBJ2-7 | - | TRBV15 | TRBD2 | TGTGCCACCAGCAGAGAGGTAGCGGGGGCCTACGAGCAGTACTTC | CATSREVAGAYEQYF
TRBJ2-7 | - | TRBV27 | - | TGTGCCAGCAGTTCACCGGGACCGACGGGATCTTTCTACGAGCAGTACTTC | CASSSPGPTGSFYEQYF
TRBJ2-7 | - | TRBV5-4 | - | TGTGCCAGCAGCTATGGCATGGGCGGGGGCCCTTCCTACGAGCAGTACTTC | CASSYGMGGGPSYEQYF
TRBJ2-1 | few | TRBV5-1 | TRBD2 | TGCGCCAGCAGCTTGGAGGGACTAGCGGGGGTAGATGAGCAGTTCTTC | CASSLEGLAGVDEQFF
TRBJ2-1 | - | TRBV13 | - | TGTGCCAGCAGCCTACAGACTAGACGGGAGCAGTTCTTC | CASSLQTRREQFF
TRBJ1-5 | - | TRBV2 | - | TGTGCCAGCAGTAAAAGGGGGGGGAATCAGCCCCAGCATTTT | CASSKRGGNQPQHF
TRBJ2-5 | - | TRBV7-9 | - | TGTGCCAGCAGCTTAGCAGGAGTCCGGACCCAGTACTTC | CASSLAGVRTQYF
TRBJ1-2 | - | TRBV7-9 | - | TGTGCCAGCAGCTTCGGACAGAGTAACTATGGCTACACCTTC | CASSFGQSNYGYTF
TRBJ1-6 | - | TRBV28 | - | TGTGCCAGCACCGGTCAAGGTAGTGAAAGTTCACCCCTCCACTTT | CASTGQGSESSPLHF
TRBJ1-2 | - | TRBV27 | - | TGTGCCAGCAGTCCCGTGACGGGGGCGGATGGCTACACCTTC | CASSPVTGADGYTF
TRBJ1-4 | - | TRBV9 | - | TGTGCCAGCAGCTGGAAGGACAACAACGAAAAACTGTTTTTT | CASSWKDNNEKLFF